This entry describes one T cell receptor beta chain. The antigen this receptor binds is unknown. No much larger clonotype is one base removed from it; base qualities were not supplied. V gives up 2 bases and J gives up 8 bases, and the segment between their germline ends measures 4 bases. From its cysteine to its phenylalanine, the CDR3 spans 10 amino acids. Kept here is only the CDR3 DNA, which spans 30 bases and is read in frame from base 1. The germline V gene (reference sequence) provides CDR1 GTSNPN and CDR2 SVGIG. The source of the sample is a study of technical replicates of blood from a handful of donors (dated by TCRdb to 2016 to 2017). The library was made by the immunoSEQ multiplex PCR assay. TCRdb took over this immuneACCESS table, retaining in-frame rearrangements with V and J assigned. Such tables are incomplete; in checked studies, under half of the missing clones stem from an unresolved V gene, and the remainder is unexplained. Counted in this sample were more than 90,000 clones; approximately 95% of them appeared once. Jointly, the top ten make up almost 0.35% of the sample.

The sample taken for sequencing was T cells isolated from PBMCs. The receptor was derived from a human donor in good health. Recombination joined TRBV30 with TRBJ1-3; no D gene is confidently identified. The CDR3 protein: CAWSRDTIYF. Read as DNA, the sequence is TGTGCCTGGAGTCGGGACACCATATATTTT.